The clone carrying this TCR beta chain was recorded a few times. These data come from a study of blood T cells in healthy people across ages. Each donor gave ten milliliters of peripheral blood. Combining a sample-barcoded 5' primer with a J-beta primer mix, a second PCR ran for roughly 7 to 12 cycles. Every cDNA was tagged by a template-switch adaptor with 12 random nucleotides. TCRdb ran MiXCR on the 5' RACE reads and lists one entry per CDR3 protein. The repertoire includes more than 750,000 distinct CDR3 sequences, 29% of them detected once, and roughly 10% sits in the top ten. Germline V gene lookup returns CDR1 MNHEY and CDR2 SMNVEV (reference sequence). V trimming: 0 bases; J trimming: 2 bases; junction bases outside the gene matches: 15. The CDR3 extends over 21 amino acids. In addition, the sample was reused for a study of T cells of mothers and their children.

This sequence was found in a middle-aged woman in good health. The V call is TRBV27, the J call TRBJ2-2, with 10 bases fitting TRBD2. Input material: blood. The CDR3 reads CASSLSPLRRGLAENTGELFF. The CDR3 nucleotides are TGTGCCAGCAGTTTATCGCCGTTGAGGCGTGGACTAGCGGAAAACACCGGGGAGCTGTTTTTT.